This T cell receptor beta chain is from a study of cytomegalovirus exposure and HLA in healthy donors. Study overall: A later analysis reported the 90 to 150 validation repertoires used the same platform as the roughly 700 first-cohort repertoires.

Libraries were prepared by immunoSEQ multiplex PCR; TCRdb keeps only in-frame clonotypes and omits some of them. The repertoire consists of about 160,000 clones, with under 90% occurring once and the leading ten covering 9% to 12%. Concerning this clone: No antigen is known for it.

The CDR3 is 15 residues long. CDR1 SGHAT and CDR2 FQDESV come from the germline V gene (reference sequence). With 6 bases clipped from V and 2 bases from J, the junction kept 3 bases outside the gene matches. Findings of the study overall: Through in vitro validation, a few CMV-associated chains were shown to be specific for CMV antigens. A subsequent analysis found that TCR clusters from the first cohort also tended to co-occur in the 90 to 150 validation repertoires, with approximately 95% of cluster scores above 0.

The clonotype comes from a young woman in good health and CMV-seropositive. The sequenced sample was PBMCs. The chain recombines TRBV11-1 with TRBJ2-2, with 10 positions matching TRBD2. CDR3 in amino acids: CASRVAGGNTGELFF. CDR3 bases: TGTGCCAGCAGAGTAGCGGGAGGTAACACCGGGGAGCTGTTTTTT.